The clone carrying this T cell receptor (beta chain) was detected only a few times. The sample originates from a study of blood T cell repertoires in COVID-19. Study in general: Acute and convalescent COVID-19 samples came from the United States, Italy and Spain. PBMCs, B-cell-depleted T cells, or T cells were the source of the cDNA or gDNA that made up the material.

In the source study's methods: Using reference gene primer amplification, nucleated cell counts were estimated. The method was immunoSEQ multiplex PCR; TCRdb's version includes in-frame clones alone and lacks a portion of them. V and J calls and clone size are those listed in that table; D and trimming were worked out from the DNA. The sample contains about 190,000 clones, around 85% of which appear only once. Sample: peripheral blood. This TCR was recovered from a man in his fifties or sixties who had recovered from COVID-19.

The CDR3 protein is CASSLGGNRGNDYGYTF. The CDR3 DNA sequence: TGTGCCAGCAGCTTAGGAGGTAACAGGGGAAACGACTATGGCTACACCTTC. The chain employs TRBV7-2 and TRBJ1-2; TRBD1 aligns across 7 bases. This CDR3 spans 17 amino acids. J was trimmed by 3 bases and V by 1 base; bases with no gene match: 11. Germline lookup yields CDR1 SGHTA and CDR2 FQGNSA.